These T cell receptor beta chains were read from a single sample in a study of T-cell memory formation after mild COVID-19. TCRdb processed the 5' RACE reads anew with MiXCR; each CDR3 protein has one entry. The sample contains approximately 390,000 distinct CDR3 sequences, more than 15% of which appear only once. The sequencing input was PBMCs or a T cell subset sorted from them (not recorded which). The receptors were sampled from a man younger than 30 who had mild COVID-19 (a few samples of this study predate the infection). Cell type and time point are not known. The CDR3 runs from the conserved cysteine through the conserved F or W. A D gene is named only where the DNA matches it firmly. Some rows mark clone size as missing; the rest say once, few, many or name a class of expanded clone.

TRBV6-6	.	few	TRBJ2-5	TGTGCCAGCAAATCACCAGACCAGGGTTTCTGGGAGACCCAGTACTTC	CASKSPDQGFWETQYF
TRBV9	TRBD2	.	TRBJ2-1	TGTGCCAGCAGCGTAGGGGACGGGGGGGAGCAGTTCTTC	CASSVGDGGEQFF
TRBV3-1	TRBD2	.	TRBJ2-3	TGTGCCAGCAGCCAACAGGAGCGGGATGGCACAGATACGCAGTATTTT	CASSQQERDGTDTQYF
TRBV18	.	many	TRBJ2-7	TGTGCCAGCTCACCACCGAATTGGTACGAGCAGTACTTC	CASSPPNWYEQYF
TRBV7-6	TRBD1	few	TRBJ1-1	TGTGCCAGCAGCTTCGGAGTTCTGACAGGGCTGAACACTGAAGCTTTCTTT	CASSFGVLTGLNTEAFF
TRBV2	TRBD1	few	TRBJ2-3	TGTGCCAGCAGCGCCGACAGGGGTAGTGCAGATACGCAGTATTTT	CASSADRGSADTQYF
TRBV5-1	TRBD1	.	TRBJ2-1	TGCGCCAGCAGCCCGGGGACAGGCGTCCGGGAGCAGTTCTTC	CASSPGTGVREQFF
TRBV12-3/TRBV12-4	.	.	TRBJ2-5	TGTGCCAGCAGTTTTCAGGTGGGGAAGACCCAGTACTTC	CASSFQVGKTQYF
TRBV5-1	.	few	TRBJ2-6	TGCGCCAGCAGCTTCGAGGGTCTCGGGGCCAACGTCCTGACTTTC	CASSFEGLGANVLTF
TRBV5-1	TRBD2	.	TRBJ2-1	TGCGCCAGCAGCTTGGAGGGCGGGGGGCCCCCTCGTGAGCAGTTCTTC	CASSLEGGGPPREQFF
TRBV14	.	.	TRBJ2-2	TGTGCCAGCAGCCCTCGACGGGGCAGGGGGGGTACCGGGGAGCTGTTTTTT	CASSPRRGRGGTGELFF
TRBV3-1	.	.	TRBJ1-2	TGTGCCAGCAGCCAAGGACAGACTTTTTCGTATGGCTACACCTTC	CASSQGQTFSYGYTF
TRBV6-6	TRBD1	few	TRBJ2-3	TGTGCCAGCAGAGACAGGGGGGGTCCAGATACGCAGTATTTT	CASRDRGGPDTQYF
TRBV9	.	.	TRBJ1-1	TGTGCCAGCAGCGGGGGGACTTATATGGTCACTGAAGCTTTCTTT	CASSGGTYMVTEAFF
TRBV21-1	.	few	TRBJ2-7	TGTGCCAGCAGCACCTCCCCGGAGGGAGCCGAGCAGTACTTC	CASSTSPEGAEQYF
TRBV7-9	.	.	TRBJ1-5	TGTGCCAGCAGCTCCCGCGGCAATCAGCCCCAGCATTTT	CASSSRGNQPQHF
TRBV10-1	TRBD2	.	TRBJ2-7	TGCGCCAGCCCGGGGACTAGCGGGGCCCACGAGCAGTACTTC	CASPGTSGAHEQYF
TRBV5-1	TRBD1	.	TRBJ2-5	TGCGCCAGCAGCCGTCCGGGACAGGGGATAGAGACCCAGTACTTC	CASSRPGQGIETQYF
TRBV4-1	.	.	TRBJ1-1	TGCGCCAGCAGCCAGCGGCCGGGGAACACTGAAGCTTTCTTT	CASSQRPGNTEAFF
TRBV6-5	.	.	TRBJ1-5	TGTGCCAGCAGTCTTGTCTCGGGGCAGGATCAGCCCCAGCATTTT	CASSLVSGQDQPQHF
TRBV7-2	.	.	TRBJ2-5	TGTGCCAGCAGCTTAAGTTTATGGGGGCGAGAGACCCAGTACTTC	CASSLSLWGRETQYF
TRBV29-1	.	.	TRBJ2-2	TGCAGCGTCAAAGGGATTCCGAACACCGGGGAGCTGTTTTTT	CSVKGIPNTGELFF
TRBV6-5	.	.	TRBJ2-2	TGTGCCAGCAGTTCCCCAGCCGGGGAGCTGTTTTTT	CASSSPAGELFF
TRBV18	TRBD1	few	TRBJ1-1	TGTGCCAGCTCGCAGACAGGGTCTGGGAACACTGAAGCTTTCTTT	CASSQTGSGNTEAFF
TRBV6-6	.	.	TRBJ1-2	TGTGCCAGCAGTTACGGAATCGATGGCTACACCTTC	CASSYGIDGYTF
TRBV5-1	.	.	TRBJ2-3	TGCGCCAGCAGCTTGCCGCGGGACAATCCCGTTATTAGCACAGATACGCAGTATTTT	CASSLPRDNPVISTDTQYF
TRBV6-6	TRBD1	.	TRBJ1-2	TGTGCCAGCAGCCCGGACAGGGGGCTGGGTGGCTACACCTTC	CASSPDRGLGGYTF
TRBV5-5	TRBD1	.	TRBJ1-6	TGTGCCAGCAGGGTGACAGGGAGTTCACCCCTCCACTTT	CASRVTGSSPLHF
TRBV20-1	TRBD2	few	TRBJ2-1	TGCAGTGCTAGAGATCGGGCGGGGGTAGCCTACAATGAGCAGTTCTTC	CSARDRAGVAYNEQFF
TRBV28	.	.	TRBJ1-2	TGTGCCAGCAGTCCGTTTTCCTATGGCTACACCTTC	CASSPFSYGYTF
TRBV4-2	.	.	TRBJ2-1	TGTGCCAGCAGCCCCGGGGGTGCTAGTTGGAATGAGCAGTTCTTC	CASSPGGASWNEQFF
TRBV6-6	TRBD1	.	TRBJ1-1	TGTGCCAGTAGGGGAAGGGGGACAGGGTCGACTATGGGGACTGAAGCTTTCTTT	CASRGRGTGSTMGTEAFF
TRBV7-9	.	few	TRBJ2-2	TGTGCCAGCAGCTTAGCGAAGGAGCTGTTTTTT	CASSLAKELFF
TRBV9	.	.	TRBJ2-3	TGTGCCAGCAGGGGTCCCGCGGGAGATACGCAGTATTTT	CASRGPAGDTQYF
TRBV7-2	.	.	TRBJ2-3	TGTGCCAGCAGCGGAGACTACTTAAGCACAGATACGCAGTATTTT	CASSGDYLSTDTQYF
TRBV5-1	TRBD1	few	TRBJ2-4	TGCGCCAGCAGCTTAGGGGGACAGCTAGCCAAAAACATTCAGTACTTC	CASSLGGQLAKNIQYF
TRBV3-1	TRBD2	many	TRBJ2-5	TGTGCCAGCACGGGGGGGCACCAAGAGACCCAGTACTTC	CASTGGHQETQYF
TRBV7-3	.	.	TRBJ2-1	TGTGCCAGCAGCACAAAAGGCGGGATGGGGAATGAGCAGTTCTTC	CASSTKGGMGNEQFF
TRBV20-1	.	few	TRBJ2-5	TGCAGTGCGTTAAAAGGGGGCCAAGAGACCCAGTACTTC	CSALKGGQETQYF
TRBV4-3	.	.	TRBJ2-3	TGCGCCAGCAGGGAGGCGGGCACAGATACGCAGTATTTT	CASREAGTDTQYF
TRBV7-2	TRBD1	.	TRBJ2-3	TGTGCCAGCAGCCCAAACAGGGGGACAGATACGCAGTATTTT	CASSPNRGTDTQYF
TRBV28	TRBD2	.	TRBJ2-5	TGTGCCAGCAGGGTCTATGCGGGGGGGCCCGAGACCCAGTACTTC	CASRVYAGGPETQYF